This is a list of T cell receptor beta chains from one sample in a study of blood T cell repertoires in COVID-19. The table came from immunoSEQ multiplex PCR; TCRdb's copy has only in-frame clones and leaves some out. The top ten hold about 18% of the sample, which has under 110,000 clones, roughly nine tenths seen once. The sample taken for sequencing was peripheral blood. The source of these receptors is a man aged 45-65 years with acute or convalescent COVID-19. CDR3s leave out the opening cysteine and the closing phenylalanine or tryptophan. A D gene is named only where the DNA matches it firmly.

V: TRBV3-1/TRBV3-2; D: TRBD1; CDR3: ASSPTGGLGYT
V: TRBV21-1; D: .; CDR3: ASSKEDRDSSYEQY
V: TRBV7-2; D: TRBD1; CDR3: ASSLMRTGGLSGANVLT
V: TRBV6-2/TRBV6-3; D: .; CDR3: ASSEDSYNEQF
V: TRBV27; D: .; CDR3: ASSLHHVGAGTEAF
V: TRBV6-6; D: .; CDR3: ASSYSGGLNSYEQY
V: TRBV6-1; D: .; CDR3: ASSDGSGFRYEQY
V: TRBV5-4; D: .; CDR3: ASSESGVKTQY
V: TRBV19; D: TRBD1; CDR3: ASSTQGGNTEAF
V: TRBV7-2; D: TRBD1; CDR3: ASSLALGLGTGNQPQH
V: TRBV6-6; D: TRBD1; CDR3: ASRGQGEYEQY
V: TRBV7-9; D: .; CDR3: ASSPSVIGETQY
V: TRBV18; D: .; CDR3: ASSGGQTREQY
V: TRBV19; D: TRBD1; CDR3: ASSSLGQGGTEAF
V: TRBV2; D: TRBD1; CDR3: ASSGQGARQPQH
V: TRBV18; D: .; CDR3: ASSPRDSGANVLT
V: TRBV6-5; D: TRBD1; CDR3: ASSYPATGLGTEAF
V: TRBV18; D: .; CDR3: ASSPYTPPDGHSGNTIY
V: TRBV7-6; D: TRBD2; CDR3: ASSLKWPRTSGVDEQY
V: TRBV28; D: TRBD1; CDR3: ASSLGQGGTDTQY
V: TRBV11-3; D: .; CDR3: ASSFVGGSYEQY
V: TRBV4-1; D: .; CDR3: ASSQGEAWDTQY
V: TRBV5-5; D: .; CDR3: ASRFADTYNEQF
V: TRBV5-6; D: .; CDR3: ASSLVRNTEAF
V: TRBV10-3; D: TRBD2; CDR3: ANAGGGGFYEQY
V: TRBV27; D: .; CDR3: ASSFRERDEQF
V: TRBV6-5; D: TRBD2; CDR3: ASSSRGAGVTYEQY
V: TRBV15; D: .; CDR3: ATSRGGRGTEAF
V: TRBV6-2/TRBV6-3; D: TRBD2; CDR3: ASSYSGTSGGSYNEQF
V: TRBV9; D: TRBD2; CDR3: ASSAGGQRETQY
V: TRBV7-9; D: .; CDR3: ASSSGPFRELNQPQH
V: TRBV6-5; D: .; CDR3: ASNGQLNYGYT
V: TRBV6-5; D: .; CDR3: ASSYSGGTNSPLH